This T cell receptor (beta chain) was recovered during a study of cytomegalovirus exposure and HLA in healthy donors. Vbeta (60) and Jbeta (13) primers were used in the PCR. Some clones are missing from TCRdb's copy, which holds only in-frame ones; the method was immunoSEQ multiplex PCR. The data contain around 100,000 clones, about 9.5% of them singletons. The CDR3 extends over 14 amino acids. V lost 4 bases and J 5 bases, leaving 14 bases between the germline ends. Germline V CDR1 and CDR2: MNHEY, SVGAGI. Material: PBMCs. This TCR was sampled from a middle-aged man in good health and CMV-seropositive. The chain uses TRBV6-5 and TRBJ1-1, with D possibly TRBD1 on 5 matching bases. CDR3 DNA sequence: TGTGCCAGCAGTTCCGGGCTCCGGGGGACTGAAGCTTTCTTT. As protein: CASSSGLRGTEAFF.